One sample yielded the 25 T cell receptor beta chains listed below, sequenced in a study of Ad26.COV2.S vaccination and SARS-CoV-2 variants. Treatment here: 15 to 20 received Ad26.COV2.S at low or high dose, single or two shots; roughly 5 received placebo; per-sample allocation not given. Day 63 after the first injection of vaccine or placebo was the sampling time. Only in-frame clones appear in the TCRdb table, and some are missing; sequencing was by immunoSEQ multiplex PCR. The sample shows about 680,000 clones, about 89% of them seen only once. This specimen was peripheral blood, taken in a trial of Ad26.COV2.S vaccine versus placebo. These receptors came from a person aged 18-60 years who received the Ad26.COV2.S COVID-19 vaccine or a placebo.

This chain joins TRBV27 and TRBJ2-1, with 10 bases that match TRBD2. The V and J ends lost 4 bases and 7 bases, in that order; junction bases with no gene match: 7. Germline CDR1 reads MNHEY; CDR2 reads SMNVEV (reference sequence). This CDR3 has 15 residues. For the CDR3, the DNA is TGTGCCAGCAGTTCCCAAGCGGGAGGGGTAAATGAGCAGTTCTTC. Its protein product is CASSSQAGGVNEQFF.

The genes are TRBV11-2 and TRBJ2-2; D is unresolved. Trimming took 4 bases from V and 0 from J, leaving 12 bases between them. Germline V gene data show CDR1 as SGHAT and CDR2 as FQNNGV. The CDR3 totals 16 residues. The CDR3 here is CASSYPTTSNTGELFF. CDR3 coding DNA: TGTGCCAGCAGCTACCCCACTACGTCGAACACCGGGGAGCTGTTTTTT.

The V call is TRBV11-2, the J call TRBJ1-6, with D perhaps matching TRBD1 (5 bases). There are 15 residues in the CDR3. Germline V gene sequence: CDR1 SGHAT, CDR2 FQNNGV. The V end was cut by 4 bases, the J end by 2 bases, with 9 bases between. The chain's CDR3 is CASSSTTAYNSPLHF. The CDR3 DNA reads TGTGCCAGCAGCTCTACGACAGCCTATAATTCACCCCTCCACTTT.

The chain recombines TRBV6-5 with TRBJ1-2, with D hard to call. The V end was cut by 7 bases, the J end by 5 bases, with 14 bases between. Germline CDR1 is MNHEY and CDR2 is SVGAGI. The CDR3 has 13 amino acids. The CDR3 DNA sequence: TGTGCCAGCACCCCCGCCAGCTGGTATGGCTACACCTTC. Translating it yields CASTPASWYGYTF.

The rearrangement links TRBV7-9 to TRBJ1-6, with D perhaps TRBD1 (6 bases). Germline-derived CDR1 and CDR2 are SEHNR and FQNEAQ (reference sequence). Trimming took 5 bases from V and 10 from J, leaving 21 bases between them. This CDR3 comprises 16 residues. CDR3 DNA sequence: TGTGCCAGCAGCCCTAGGGGGGGGCAGGGACGGTCACCCCTCCACTTT. Amino acid sequence: CASSPRGGQGRSPLHF.

CDR3 amino acids: CASSPRERNRWQFF. In DNA form, the CDR3 reads TGTGCCAGCAGTCCCCGGGAGAGGAATCGATGGCAGTTCTTC. The V and J genes are TRBV6-5 and TRBJ2-1; TRBD2 might be the D (6 bases). The length of the CDR3 is 14 residues. The germline V gene encodes CDR1 MNHEY and CDR2 SVGAGI. V was trimmed by 5 bases and J by 12 bases, leaving 20 bases between them.

The chain has TRBV24-1 and TRBJ2-5; 7 positions match TRBD2. The CDR3 is 16 amino acids. CDR1 is KGHDR, CDR2 SFDVKD, per germline. V shed 5 bases, J shed 4 bases, and the junction held 12 bases outside the gene matches. Here the CDR3 DNA reads TGTGCCACCAGTGCGGGGAGCGGGATAAGGGGAGAGACCCAGTACTTC. This gives the protein CATSAGSGIRGETQYF.

A single count supports this clone. V is TRBV4-3 and J is TRBJ1-6; no clear D. Trimming took off 0 bases at V and 9 bases at J, with 6 bases between the two ends. Per the germline V gene, CDR1 is LGHNA and CDR2 is YSLEER. CDR3 size: 13 residues. The CDR3 DNA reads TGCGCCAGCAGCCAAGAATTGACTTCACCCCTCCACTTT. It translates to CASSQELTSPLHF.

The V call is TRBV7-9, the J call TRBJ1-1; no definite D call. Germline values: CDR1 SEHNR, CDR2 FQNEAQ (reference sequence). V dropped 4 bases and J dropped 4 bases, with 13 bases sitting between them. This CDR3 is 14 amino acids long. The CDR3 here is CASSSWRGSTEAFF. The CDR3 nucleotides read TGTGCCAGCAGCTCCTGGCGGGGTAGCACTGAAGCTTTCTTT. Full variable domain (remainder filled in from reference TRBV7-9 and TRBJ1-1): DTGVSQNPRHKITKRGQNVTFRCDPISEHNRLYWYRQTLGQGPEFLTYFQNEAQLEKSRLLSDRFSAERPKGSFSTLEIQRTEQGDSAMYLCASSSWRGSTEAFFGQGTRLTVV.

V usage is TRBV19 and J usage is TRBJ1-2, with D perhaps matching TRBD1 (6 bases). From germline, CDR1 is LNHDA and CDR2 SQIVND (reference sequence). V lost 5 bases and J lost 8, with 21 bases in between. This CDR3 comprises 15 residues. For the CDR3, the DNA is TGTGCCAGTAGTGTGCGCCCGGGGGGGGCGCCCGGCTACACCTTC. The encoded protein is CASSVRPGGAPGYTF.

V is TRBV19 and J is TRBJ2-2; TRBD2 aligns across 11 bases. Germline CDR1 reads LNHDA; CDR2 reads SQIVND (reference sequence). The CDR3 is made up of 17 amino acids. Losses at the gene ends were 6 bases for V and 0 bases for J; bases not matched to a gene: 6. CDR3 DNA sequence: TGTGCCAGTAGGAATAGCGGGAGGGCAGCGAACACCGGGGAGCTGTTTTTT. Its translation: CASRNSGRAANTGELFF.

V gene TRBV29-1 combines with J gene TRBJ2-3; 10 bases match TRBD1. Germline CDR1 and CDR2: SQVTM and ANQGSEA. V shed 6 bases and J 7 bases; nucleotides not matched to a gene: 19. The CDR3 consists of 17 residues. The CDR3 region is CSVGSGRGTGVLYTQYF. CDR3 in DNA: TGCAGCGTGGGGTCCGGAAGAGGGACAGGGGTTCTCTATACGCAGTATTTT.

This chain uses TRBV27 with TRBJ1-2, with no clear D. CDR3 length: 13 amino acids. Germline values: CDR1 MNHEY, CDR2 SMNVEV (reference sequence). V was cut by 5 bases and J by 3 bases, with 10 bases left in between. CDR3 residues: CASSTGLYYGYTF. The CDR3 DNA reads TGTGCCAGCAGTACGGGCCTCTACTATGGCTACACCTTC.

The V and J genes are TRBV20-1 and TRBJ2-5; D ambiguous. The V and J ends lost 3 bases and 3 bases respectively, with 14 bases between them. The germline CDR1 and CDR2 sequences are DFQATT and SNEGSKA (reference sequence). The CDR3 is 14 amino acids. CDR3 residues: CSASSEFAEETQYF. The CDR3 DNA sequence: TGCAGTGCTAGTTCCGAATTCGCCGAAGAGACCCAGTACTTC.

This rearrangement joins TRBV5-1 to TRBJ2-5, with D perhaps given as TRBD1 or TRBD2 (5 bases each). The length of the CDR3 is 15 residues. Trimming cost V 1 base and J 3 bases, with 13 bases left between them. Germline V gives CDR1 SGHRS, CDR2 YFSETQ. The CDR3, as DNA: TGCGCCAGCAGCTTGTTCGGGGTGACAGAAGAGACCCAGTACTTC. Translating gives CASSLFGVTEETQYF.

The V call is TRBV2, the J call TRBJ1-2, with no clear D. The V and J ends lost 7 bases and 6 bases respectively, with 15 bases between them. This CDR3 is built from 13 residues. CDR1 and CDR2 (germline): SNHLY, FYNNEI. CDR3 loop: CASKIGRQNGYTF. As DNA, the CDR3 is TGTGCCAGCAAAATCGGGCGGCAAAATGGCTACACCTTC.

The chain is built from TRBV7-3 and TRBJ2-2; 7 nucleotides line up with TRBD2. Germline CDR1 SGHTA, CDR2 FQGTGA. The junction had 4 bases not matched to a gene; V was cut back by 3 bases and J by 3 bases. This CDR3 spans 15 amino acids. CDR3 sequence reads: CASSLRGMYTGELFF. CDR3 coding DNA: TGTGCCAGCAGCTTGCGGGGGATGTACACCGGGGAGCTGTTTTTT.

V is TRBV5-1 and J is TRBJ1-2; D uncertain. Germline V CDR1 and CDR2: SGHRS, YFSETQ. The CDR3 covers 14 residues. V was cut by 0 bases and J by 8 bases, with 14 bases left in between. CDR3 sequence (DNA): TGCGCCAGCAGCTTGGCCTCCGGAGGGAGAGGCTACACCTTC. Translating it yields CASSLASGGRGYTF.

This chain uses TRBV9 with TRBJ2-5, with D tentatively TRBD2 (6 bases). Trimming shortened V by 4 bases and J by 2 bases, and 15 bases separated the two germline ends. The germline V gene has CDR1 SGDLS and CDR2 YYNGEE. The CDR3 is made up of 15 amino acids. The DNA of the CDR3 is TGTGCCAGCAGCCTTTCGACTAGAGCTCAAGAGACCCAGTACTTC. Its protein product is CASSLSTRAQETQYF.

The V and J genes are TRBV6-5 and TRBJ2-2; D remains unclear. Trimming took 6 bases from V and 4 from J, leaving 15 bases between them. The CDR3 is made up of 15 amino acids. CDR1 is MNHEY and CDR2 is SVGAGI in the germline V gene. The DNA of the CDR3 is TGTGCCAGCAGGGGAAGTGGGCTAGGCACCGGGGAGCTGTTTTTT. Translating it yields CASRGSGLGTGELFF.

The rearrangement uses TRBV11-2 and TRBJ2-3; D remains unclear. Germline V gives CDR1 SGHAT, CDR2 FQNNGV. Deletions cut 0 bases from V and 0 bases from J, with 7 bases between. The CDR3 consists of 15 residues. The CDR3 DNA reads as TGTGCCAGCAGCTTAGAGGGAAGGAGCACAGATACGCAGTATTTT. Amino acids: CASSLEGRSTDTQYF.

The chain uses TRBV19 and TRBJ1-6; D might be TRBD1 (6 bases). CDR1 is LNHDA, CDR2 SQIVND, per germline (reference sequence). This CDR3 has 15 residues. The V gene lost 4 bases and the J gene lost 6 bases, with 13 bases spanning the gap. The CDR3 is CASSTRTARNSPLHF. The CDR3 region has the DNA TGTGCCAGTAGTACTAGGACAGCGCGTAATTCACCCCTCCACTTT.

This clone was counted ten times or more. The J gene is TRBJ2-1, the V gene TRBV12-3 or TRBV12-4; 9 nucleotides match TRBD1. The CDR3 length is 13 residues. V was pared by 4 bases and J by 9 bases, with 4 bases of the junction left unmatched. CDR3 sequence (DNA): TGTGCCAGCAGTTGGGGACAGGGAGGTGAGCAGTTCTTC. It is translated as CASSWGQGGEQFF.

J is TRBJ2-6 and V is TRBV19, with D unclear. Trimming took off 1 base at V and 0 bases at J, with 4 bases between the two ends. Per germline, CDR1 LNHDA and CDR2 SQIVND (reference sequence). The CDR3 totals 15 residues. The CDR3 bases are TGTGCCAGTAGTATAGCAGTCTCTGGGGCCAACGTCCTGACTTTC. Residues: CASSIAVSGANVLTF.

V gene TRBV5-4 combines with J gene TRBJ1-2; 8 bases line up with TRBD1. The CDR3 has 14 residues. The V gene's germline CDR1 is SGHNT and CDR2 YYREEE (reference sequence). After removal of 0 bases from V and 4 bases from J, the junction contained 2 bases not matched to a gene. CDR3 residues: CASSLAGTGYGYTF. The DNA for the CDR3 is TGTGCCAGCAGCTTGGCGGGGACAGGCTATGGCTACACCTTC.